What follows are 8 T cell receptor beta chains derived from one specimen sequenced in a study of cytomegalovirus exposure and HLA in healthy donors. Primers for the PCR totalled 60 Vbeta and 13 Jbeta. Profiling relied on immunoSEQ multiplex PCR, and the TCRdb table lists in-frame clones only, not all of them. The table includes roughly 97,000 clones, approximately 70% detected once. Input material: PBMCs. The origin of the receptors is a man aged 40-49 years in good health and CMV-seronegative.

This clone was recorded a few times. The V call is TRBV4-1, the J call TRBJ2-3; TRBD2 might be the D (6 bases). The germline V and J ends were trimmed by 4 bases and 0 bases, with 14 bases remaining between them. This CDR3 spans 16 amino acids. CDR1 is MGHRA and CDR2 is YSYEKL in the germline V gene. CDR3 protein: CASSLRGWASTDTQYF. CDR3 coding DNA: TGCGCCAGCAGCCTCCGGGGGTGGGCTAGCACAGATACGCAGTATTTT.

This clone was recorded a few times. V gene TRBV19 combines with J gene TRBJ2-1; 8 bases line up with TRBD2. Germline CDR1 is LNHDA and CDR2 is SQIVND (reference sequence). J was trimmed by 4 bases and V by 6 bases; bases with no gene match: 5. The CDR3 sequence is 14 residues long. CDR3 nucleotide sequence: TGTGCCAGTAGGAAGCCGGGAGGGTACAATGAGCAGTTCTTC. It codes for CASRKPGGYNEQFF.

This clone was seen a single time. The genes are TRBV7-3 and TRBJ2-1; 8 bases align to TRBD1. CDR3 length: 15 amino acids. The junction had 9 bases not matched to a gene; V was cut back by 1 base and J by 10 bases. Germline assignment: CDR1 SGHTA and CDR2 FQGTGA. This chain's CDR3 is CASSLNGQGYGEQFF. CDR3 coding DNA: TGTGCCAGCAGCTTAAACGGACAGGGTTATGGCGAGCAGTTCTTC. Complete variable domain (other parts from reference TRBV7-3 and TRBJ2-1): GAGVSQTPSNKVTEKGKYVELRCDPISGHTALYWYRQSLGQGPEFLIYFQGTGAADDSGLPNDRFFAVRPEGSVSTLKIQRTERGDSAVYLCASSLNGQGYGEQFFGPGTRLTVL.

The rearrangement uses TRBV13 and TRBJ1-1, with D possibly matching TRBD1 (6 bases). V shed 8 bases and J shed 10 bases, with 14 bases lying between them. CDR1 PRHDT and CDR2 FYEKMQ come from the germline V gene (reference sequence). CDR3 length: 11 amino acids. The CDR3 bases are TGTGCCAGCCAGGGGCCAGGGCGAGCTTTCTTT. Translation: CASQGPGRAFF.

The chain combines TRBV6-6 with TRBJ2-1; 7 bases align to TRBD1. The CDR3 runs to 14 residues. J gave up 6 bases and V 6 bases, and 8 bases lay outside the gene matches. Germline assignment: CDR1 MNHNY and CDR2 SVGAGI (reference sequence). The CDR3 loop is CASSPRDSGNEQFF. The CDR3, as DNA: TGTGCCAGCAGCCCCCGGGACAGCGGCAATGAGCAGTTCTTC.

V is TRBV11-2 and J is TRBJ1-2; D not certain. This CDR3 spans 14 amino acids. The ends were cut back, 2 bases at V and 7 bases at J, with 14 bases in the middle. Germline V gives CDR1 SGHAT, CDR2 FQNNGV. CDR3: CASSLSVGSRGYTF. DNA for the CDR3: TGTGCCAGCAGCTTATCTGTAGGGAGCCGTGGCTACACCTTC.

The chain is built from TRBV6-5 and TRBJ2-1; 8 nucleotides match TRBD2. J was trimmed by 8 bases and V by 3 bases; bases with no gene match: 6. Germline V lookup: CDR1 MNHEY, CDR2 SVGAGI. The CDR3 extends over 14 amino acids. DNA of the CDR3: TGTGCCAGCAGTTATTCGGTCGGGGGGGATGAGCAGTTCTTC. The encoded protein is CASSYSVGGDEQFF.

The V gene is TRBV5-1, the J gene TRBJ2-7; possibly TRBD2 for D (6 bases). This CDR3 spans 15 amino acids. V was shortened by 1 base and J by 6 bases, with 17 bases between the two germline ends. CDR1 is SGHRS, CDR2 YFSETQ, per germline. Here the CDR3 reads CASSLTLRGAGEQYF. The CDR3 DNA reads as TGCGCCAGCAGCTTGACCTTAAGGGGAGCGGGCGAGCAGTACTTC.